This record covers a single TCR beta chain. This specimen comes from a study of blood T cell repertoires in COVID-19. Study summary: The study drew acute and convalescent COVID-19 samples from the United States, Italy and Spain. PBMCs, B-cell-depleted T cells, or T cells were the source of the cDNA or gDNA that made up the material.

In the original processing: Scientists estimated how many nucleated cells there were by amplifying reference gene primers. Using immunoSEQ multiplex PCR, the repertoire was profiled, and TCRdb retains in-frame clones only, with some absent. D and trimming come from the DNA, and the V and J calls and clone size come from that table. Of some 310,000 clones in the sample, roughly 91% were seen once. The V and J ends lost 4 bases and 0 bases respectively, with 11 bases between them. The CDR3 covers 14 residues. CDR1 is SGHRS, CDR2 YFSETQ, per germline. The specimen sequenced was peripheral blood. The rearrangement uses TRBV5-1 and TRBJ2-7; possible D gene TRBD1, 5 bases. The sequence derives from a man between 50 and 59 years old with active or convalescent COVID-19. CDR3 in DNA: TGCGCCAGCAGCCTGGACACGCACTCCTACGAGCAGTACTTC. This sequence encodes CASSLDTHSYEQYF. The full variable domain, its missing parts supplied by reference TRBV5-1 and TRBJ2-7, is KAGVTQTPRYLIKTRGQQVTLSCSPISGHRSVSWYQQTPGQGLQFLFEYFSETQRNKGNFPGRFSGRQFSNSRSEMNVSTLELGDSALYLCASSLDTHSYEQYFGPGTRLTVT.